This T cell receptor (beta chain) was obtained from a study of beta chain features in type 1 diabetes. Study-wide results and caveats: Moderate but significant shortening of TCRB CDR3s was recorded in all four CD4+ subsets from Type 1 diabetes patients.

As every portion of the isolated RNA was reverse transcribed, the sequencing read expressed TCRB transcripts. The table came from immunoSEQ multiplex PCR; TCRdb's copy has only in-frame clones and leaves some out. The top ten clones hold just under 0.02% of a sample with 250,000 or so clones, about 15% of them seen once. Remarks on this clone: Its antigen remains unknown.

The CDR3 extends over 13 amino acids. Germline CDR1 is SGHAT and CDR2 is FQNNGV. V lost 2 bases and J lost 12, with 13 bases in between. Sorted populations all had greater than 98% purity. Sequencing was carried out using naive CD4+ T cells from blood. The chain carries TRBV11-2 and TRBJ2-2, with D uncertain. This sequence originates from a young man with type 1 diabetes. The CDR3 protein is CASSLSDSLKLFF. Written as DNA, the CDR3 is TGTGCCAGCAGCTTATCCGACTCTCTTAAGCTGTTTTTT.